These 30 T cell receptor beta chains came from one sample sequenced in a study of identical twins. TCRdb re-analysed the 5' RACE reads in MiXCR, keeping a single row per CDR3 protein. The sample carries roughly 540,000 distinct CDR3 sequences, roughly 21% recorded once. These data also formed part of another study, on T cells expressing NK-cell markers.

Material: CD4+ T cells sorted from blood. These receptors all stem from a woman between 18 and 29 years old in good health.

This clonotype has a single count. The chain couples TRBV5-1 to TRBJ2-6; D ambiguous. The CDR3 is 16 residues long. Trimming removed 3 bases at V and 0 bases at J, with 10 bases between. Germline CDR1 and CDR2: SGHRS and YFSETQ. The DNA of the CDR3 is TGCGCCAGCAGCTGGGCGACGGACTCTGGGGCCAACGTCCTGACTTTC. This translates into CASSWATDSGANVLTF. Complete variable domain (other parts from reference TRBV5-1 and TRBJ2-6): KAGVTQTPRYLIKTRGQQVTLSCSPISGHRSVSWYQQTPGQGLQFLFEYFSETQRNKGNFPGRFSGRQFSNSRSEMNVSTLELGDSALYLCASSWATDSGANVLTFGAGSRLTVL.

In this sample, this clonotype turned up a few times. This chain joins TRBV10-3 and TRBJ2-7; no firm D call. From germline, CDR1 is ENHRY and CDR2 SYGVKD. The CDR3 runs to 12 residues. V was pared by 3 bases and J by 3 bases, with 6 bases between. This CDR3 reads CAISDTSYEQYF. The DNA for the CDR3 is TGTGCCATCAGTGATACCAGCTACGAGCAGTACTTC.

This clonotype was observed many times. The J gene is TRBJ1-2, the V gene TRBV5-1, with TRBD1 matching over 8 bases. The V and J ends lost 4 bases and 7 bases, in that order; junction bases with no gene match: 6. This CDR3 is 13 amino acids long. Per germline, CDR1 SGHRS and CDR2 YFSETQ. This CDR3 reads CASSVQGDGGYTF. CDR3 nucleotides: TGCGCCAGCAGCGTACAGGGGGACGGTGGCTACACCTTC.

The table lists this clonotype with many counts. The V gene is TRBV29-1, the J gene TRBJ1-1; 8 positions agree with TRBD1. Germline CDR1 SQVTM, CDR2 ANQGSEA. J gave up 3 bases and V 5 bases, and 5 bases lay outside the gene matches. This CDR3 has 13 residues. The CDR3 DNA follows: TGCAGCGTTTACCAGGGGGCGTACACTGAAGCTTTCTTT. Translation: CSVYQGAYTEAFF.

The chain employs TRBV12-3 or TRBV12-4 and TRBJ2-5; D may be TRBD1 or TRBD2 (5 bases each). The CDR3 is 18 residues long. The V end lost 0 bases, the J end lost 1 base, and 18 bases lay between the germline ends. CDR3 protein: CASSLASGRKGSQETQYF. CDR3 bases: TGTGCCAGCAGTTTAGCGTCGGGACGTAAGGGAAGCCAAGAGACCCAGTACTTC.

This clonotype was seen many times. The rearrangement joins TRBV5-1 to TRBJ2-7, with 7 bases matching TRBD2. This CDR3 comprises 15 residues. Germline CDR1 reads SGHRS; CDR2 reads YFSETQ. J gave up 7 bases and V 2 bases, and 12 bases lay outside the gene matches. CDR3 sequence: CASSLGSGVVSEQYF. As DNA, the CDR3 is TGCGCCAGCAGCTTAGGAAGCGGGGTGGTCTCTGAGCAGTACTTC.

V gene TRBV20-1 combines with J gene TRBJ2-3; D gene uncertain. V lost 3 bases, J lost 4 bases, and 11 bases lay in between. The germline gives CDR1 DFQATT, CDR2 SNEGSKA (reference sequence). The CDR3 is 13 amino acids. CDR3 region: CSASVVSADTQYF. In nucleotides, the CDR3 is TGCAGTGCTAGTGTAGTCAGCGCAGATACGCAGTATTTT.

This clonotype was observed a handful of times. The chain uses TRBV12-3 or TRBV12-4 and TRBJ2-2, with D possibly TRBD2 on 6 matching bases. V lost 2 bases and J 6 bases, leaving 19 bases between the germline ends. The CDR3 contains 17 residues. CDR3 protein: CASSLRGRIWEAGELFF. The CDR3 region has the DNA TGTGCCAGCAGTTTACGGGGTCGGATTTGGGAGGCCGGGGAGCTGTTTTTT.

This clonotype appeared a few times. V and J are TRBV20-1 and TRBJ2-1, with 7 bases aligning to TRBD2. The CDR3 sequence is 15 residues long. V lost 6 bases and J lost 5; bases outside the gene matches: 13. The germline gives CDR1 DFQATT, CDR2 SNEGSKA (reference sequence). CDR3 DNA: TGCAGTGCCCCGAGGGGCGGGAGTCGCGACAATGAGCAGTTCTTC. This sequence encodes CSAPRGGSRDNEQFF.

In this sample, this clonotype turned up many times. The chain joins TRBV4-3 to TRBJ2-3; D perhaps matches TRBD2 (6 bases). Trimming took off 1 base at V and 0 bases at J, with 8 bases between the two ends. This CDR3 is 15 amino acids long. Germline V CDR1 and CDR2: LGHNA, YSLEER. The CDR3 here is CASSQGRGSTDTQYF. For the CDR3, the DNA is TGCGCCAGCAGCCAAGGGCGGGGCAGCACAGATACGCAGTATTTT.

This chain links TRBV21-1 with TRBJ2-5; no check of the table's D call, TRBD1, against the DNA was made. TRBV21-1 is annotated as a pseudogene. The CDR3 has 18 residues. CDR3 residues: CASSRLSNSWGHQETQYF. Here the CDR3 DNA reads TGCGCCAGCAGCCGCCTGTCGAACTCGTGGGGACACCAAGAGACCCAGTACTTC.

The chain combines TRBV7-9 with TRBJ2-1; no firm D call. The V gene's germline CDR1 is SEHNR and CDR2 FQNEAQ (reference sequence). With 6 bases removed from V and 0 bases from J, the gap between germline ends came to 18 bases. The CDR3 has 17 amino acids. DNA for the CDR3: TGTGCCAGCAGTCCACCATGGCCTTCAAACTCCTACAATGAGCAGTTCTTC. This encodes CASSPPWPSNSYNEQFF.

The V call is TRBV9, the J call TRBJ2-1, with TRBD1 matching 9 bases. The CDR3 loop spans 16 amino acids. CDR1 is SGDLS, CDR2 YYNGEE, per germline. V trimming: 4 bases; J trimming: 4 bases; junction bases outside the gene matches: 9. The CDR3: CASSLTGTGLYNEQFF. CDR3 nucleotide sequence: TGTGCCAGCAGCCTAACCGGGACAGGGCTTTACAATGAGCAGTTCTTC.

CDR3 DNA: TGTGCCAGCAGCTCGGGACTAGCGGGTCCCTACTACGAGCAGTACTTC. Translation gives CASSSGLAGPYYEQYF. The V gene is TRBV11-2, the J gene TRBJ2-7, with 12 nucleotides matching TRBD2. This CDR3 has 16 residues. CDR1 and CDR2 from the germline V gene are SGHAT and FQNNGV. V shed 4 bases, J shed 3 bases, and the junction held 7 bases outside the gene matches. Looking up the rest from reference TRBV11-2 and TRBJ2-7 gives the full variable domain: EAGVAQSPRYKIIEKRQSVAFWCNPISGHATLYWYQQILGQGPKLLIQFQNNGVVDDSQLPKDRFSAERLKGVDSTLKIQPAKLEDSAVYLCASSSGLAGPYYEQYFGPGTRLTVT.

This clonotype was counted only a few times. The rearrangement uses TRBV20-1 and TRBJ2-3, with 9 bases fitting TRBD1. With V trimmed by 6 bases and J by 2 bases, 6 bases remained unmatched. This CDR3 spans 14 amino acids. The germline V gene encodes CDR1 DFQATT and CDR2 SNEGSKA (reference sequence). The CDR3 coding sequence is TGCAGTGCCACGGACAGGGGACTCACAGATACGCAGTATTTT. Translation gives CSATDRGLTDTQYF.

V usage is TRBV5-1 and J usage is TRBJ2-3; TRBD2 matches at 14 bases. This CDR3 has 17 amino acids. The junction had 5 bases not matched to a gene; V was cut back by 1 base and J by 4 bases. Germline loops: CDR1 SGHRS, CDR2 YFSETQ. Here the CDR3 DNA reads TGCGCCAGCAGCTTGCCCGGACTAGCGGGAGGTTCAGATACGCAGTATTTT. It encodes CASSLPGLAGGSDTQYF.

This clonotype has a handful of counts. The CDR3 loop reads CASSYSGQMTYEQYF. CDR3 bases: TGTGCCAGCAGTTACTCGGGACAGATGACCTACGAGCAGTACTTC. The chain combines TRBV6-5 with TRBJ2-7, with 7 bases that match TRBD1. Losses at the gene ends were 0 bases for V and 2 bases for J; bases not matched to a gene: 4. Germline CDR1 is MNHEY and CDR2 is SVGAGI. The CDR3 sequence is 15 residues long.

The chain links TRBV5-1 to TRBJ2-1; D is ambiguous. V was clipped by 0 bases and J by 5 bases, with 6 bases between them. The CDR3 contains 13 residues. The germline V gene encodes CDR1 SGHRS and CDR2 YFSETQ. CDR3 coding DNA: TGCGCCAGCAGCTTGGGACCCCACAATGAGCAGTTCTTC. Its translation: CASSLGPHNEQFF.

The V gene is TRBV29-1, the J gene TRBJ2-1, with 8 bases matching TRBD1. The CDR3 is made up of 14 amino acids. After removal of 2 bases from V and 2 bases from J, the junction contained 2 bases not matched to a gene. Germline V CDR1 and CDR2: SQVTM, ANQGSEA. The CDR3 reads CSVESRGPYNEQFF. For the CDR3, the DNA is TGCAGCGTTGAATCCAGGGGGCCCTACAATGAGCAGTTCTTC.

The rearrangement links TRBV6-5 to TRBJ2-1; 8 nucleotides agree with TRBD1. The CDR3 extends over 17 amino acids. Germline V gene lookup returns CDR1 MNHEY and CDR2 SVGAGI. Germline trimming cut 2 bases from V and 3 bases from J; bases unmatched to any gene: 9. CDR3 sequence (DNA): TGTGCCAGCAGTTACCGCCCCGGGACAGGCTACTACAATGAGCAGTTCTTC. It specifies CASSYRPGTGYYNEQFF.

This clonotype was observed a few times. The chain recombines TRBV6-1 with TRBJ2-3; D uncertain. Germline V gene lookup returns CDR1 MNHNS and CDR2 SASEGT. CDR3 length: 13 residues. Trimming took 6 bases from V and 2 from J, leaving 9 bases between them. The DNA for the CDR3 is TGTGCCAGCAGCCGATTCATCACAGATACGCAGTATTTT. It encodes CASSRFITDTQYF.

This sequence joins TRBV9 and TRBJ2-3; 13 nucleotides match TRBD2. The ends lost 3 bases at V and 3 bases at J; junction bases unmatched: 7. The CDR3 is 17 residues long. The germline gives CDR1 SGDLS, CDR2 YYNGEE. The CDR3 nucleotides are TGTGCCAGCAGCGCCTTACTAGCGGGAGGGCCAACAGATACGCAGTATTTT. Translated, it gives CASSALLAGGPTDTQYF.

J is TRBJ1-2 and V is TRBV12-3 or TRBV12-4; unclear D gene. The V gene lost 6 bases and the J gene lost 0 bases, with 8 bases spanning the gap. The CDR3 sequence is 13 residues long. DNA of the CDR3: TGTGCCAGCAGGAAGGATGCTAACTATGGCTACACCTTC. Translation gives CASRKDANYGYTF.

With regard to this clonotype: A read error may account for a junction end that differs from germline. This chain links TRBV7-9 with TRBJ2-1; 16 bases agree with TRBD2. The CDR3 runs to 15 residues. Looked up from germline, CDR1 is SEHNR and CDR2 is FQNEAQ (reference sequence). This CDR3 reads CASRTGTSGRGEEFF. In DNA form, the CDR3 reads TGTGCCAGCCGAACTGGGACTAGCGGGAGGGGTGAGGAGTTCTTC.

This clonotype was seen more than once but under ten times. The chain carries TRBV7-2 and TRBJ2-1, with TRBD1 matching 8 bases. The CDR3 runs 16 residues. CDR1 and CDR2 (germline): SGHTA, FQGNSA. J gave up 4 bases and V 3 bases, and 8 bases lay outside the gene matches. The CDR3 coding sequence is TGTGCCAGCAGCTTCTCCGGGACAGGCGGGTACAATGAGCAGTTCTTC. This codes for CASSFSGTGGYNEQFF.

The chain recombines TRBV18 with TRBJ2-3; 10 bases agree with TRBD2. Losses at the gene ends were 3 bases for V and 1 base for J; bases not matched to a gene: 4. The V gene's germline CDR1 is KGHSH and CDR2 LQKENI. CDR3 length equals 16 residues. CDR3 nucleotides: TGTGCCAGCTCACCTTTGAGCGGGGGGGGCACAGATACGCAGTATTTT. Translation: CASSPLSGGGTDTQYF.

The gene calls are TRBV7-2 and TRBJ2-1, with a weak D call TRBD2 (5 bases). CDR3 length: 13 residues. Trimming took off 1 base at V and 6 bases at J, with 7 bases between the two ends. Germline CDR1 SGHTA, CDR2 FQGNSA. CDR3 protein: CASSLELVNEQFF. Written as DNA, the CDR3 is TGTGCCAGCAGCTTAGAACTAGTCAATGAGCAGTTCTTC.

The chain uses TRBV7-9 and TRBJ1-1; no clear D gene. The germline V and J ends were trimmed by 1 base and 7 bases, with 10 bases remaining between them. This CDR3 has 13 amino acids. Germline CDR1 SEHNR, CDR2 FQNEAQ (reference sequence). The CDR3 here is CASSLVPKFEAFF. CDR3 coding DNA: TGTGCCAGCAGCTTAGTTCCGAAGTTTGAAGCTTTCTTT.

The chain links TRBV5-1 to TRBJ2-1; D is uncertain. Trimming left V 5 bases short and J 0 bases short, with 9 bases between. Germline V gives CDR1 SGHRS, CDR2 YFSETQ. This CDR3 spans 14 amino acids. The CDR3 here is CASRYRSSYNEQFF. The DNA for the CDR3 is TGCGCCAGCAGATACCGTAGCTCCTACAATGAGCAGTTCTTC.

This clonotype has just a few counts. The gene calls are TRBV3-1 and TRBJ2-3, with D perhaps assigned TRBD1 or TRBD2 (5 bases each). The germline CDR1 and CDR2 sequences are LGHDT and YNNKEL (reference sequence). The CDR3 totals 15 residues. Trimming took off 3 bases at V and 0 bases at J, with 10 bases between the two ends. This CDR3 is CASSQGVSSTDTQYF. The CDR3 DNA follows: TGTGCCAGCAGCCAGGGGGTTAGCAGCACAGATACGCAGTATTTT.